Following are 7 T cell receptor beta chains from one sample sequenced in a study of blood T cell repertoires in COVID-19. Clones were sequenced by immunoSEQ multiplex PCR, and TCRdb holds only the in-frame ones, with some missing. The table shows about 270,000 clones, with roughly 90% occurring only once. Sequenced sample: PBMCs or T cells enriched from blood (not recorded which). Receptors originate from a woman in her sixties who had recovered from COVID-19.

The rearrangement joins TRBV5-1 to TRBJ2-1, with 9 nucleotides matching TRBD1. V shed 6 bases, J shed 1 base, and the junction held 2 bases outside the gene matches. Germline assignment: CDR1 SGHRS and CDR2 YFSETQ. CDR3 size: 14 residues. CDR3 in DNA: TGCGCCAGCAAAGGGACAGGGTCCTACAATGAGCAGTTCTTC. Encoded protein: CASKGTGSYNEQFF.

Only one count was recorded for this clone. The J gene is TRBJ2-1, the V gene TRBV7-6; D remains ambiguous. CDR3 length: 14 residues. The ends were cut back, 5 bases at V and 3 bases at J, with 11 bases in the middle. The germline CDR1 and CDR2 sequences are SGHVS and FNYEAQ. The CDR3 loop reads CASSPGLNYNEQFF. As DNA, the CDR3 is TGTGCCAGCAGCCCTGGGCTCAACTACAATGAGCAGTTCTTC.

This clone occurred once. V is TRBV28 and J is TRBJ1-2; TRBD1 aligns across 10 bases. This CDR3 comprises 13 residues. Germline V gene lookup returns CDR1 MDHEN and CDR2 SYDVKM. V shed 5 bases and J 4 bases; nucleotides not matched to a gene: 1. The CDR3 bases are TGTGCCAGCAGTGGGACAGGGGCCTATGGCTACACCTTC. Protein product: CASSGTGAYGYTF.

This sequence joins TRBV5-8 and TRBJ2-1; the D is unclear. The CDR3 is made up of 15 amino acids. V lost 5 bases and J 0 bases, leaving 12 bases between the germline ends. Germline-derived CDR1 and CDR2 are SGHTS and YDEGEE. The CDR3 nucleotides are TGTGCCAGCAGATCTCACGCGCGCTCCTACAATGAGCAGTTCTTC. This sequence encodes CASRSHARSYNEQFF.

This clone was picked up one time. J is TRBJ1-6 and V is TRBV7-2; 9 bases match TRBD1. Germline V gene data show CDR1 as SGHTA and CDR2 as FQGNSA. After removal of 6 bases from V and 7 bases from J, the junction contained 4 bases not matched to a gene. This CDR3 contains 14 residues. The DNA of the CDR3 is TGTGCCAGCAGTTACGGGACAGGGAATTCACCCCTCCACTTT. This translates into CASSYGTGNSPLHF.

CDR3 coding DNA: TGTGCCAGCAGCTTCCCCACAGGGGATACTGAAGCTTTCTTT. Protein product: CASSFPTGDTEAFF. The rearrangement links TRBV5-4 to TRBJ1-1; 7 positions match TRBD1. Germline CDR1 is SGHNT and CDR2 is YYREEE (reference sequence). The CDR3 totals 14 residues. The V segment lost 2 bases and the J segment 5 bases; nucleotides outside the gene matches: 6.

The V and J genes are TRBV5-1 and TRBJ1-2; D call uncertain. Per the germline V gene, CDR1 is SGHRS and CDR2 is YFSETQ. This CDR3 has 14 residues. Trimming pared 0 bases from V and 0 bases from J, leaving 6 bases between. The CDR3 here is CASSLGSANYGYTF. The CDR3 coding sequence is TGCGCCAGCAGCTTGGGATCAGCTAACTATGGCTACACCTTC.